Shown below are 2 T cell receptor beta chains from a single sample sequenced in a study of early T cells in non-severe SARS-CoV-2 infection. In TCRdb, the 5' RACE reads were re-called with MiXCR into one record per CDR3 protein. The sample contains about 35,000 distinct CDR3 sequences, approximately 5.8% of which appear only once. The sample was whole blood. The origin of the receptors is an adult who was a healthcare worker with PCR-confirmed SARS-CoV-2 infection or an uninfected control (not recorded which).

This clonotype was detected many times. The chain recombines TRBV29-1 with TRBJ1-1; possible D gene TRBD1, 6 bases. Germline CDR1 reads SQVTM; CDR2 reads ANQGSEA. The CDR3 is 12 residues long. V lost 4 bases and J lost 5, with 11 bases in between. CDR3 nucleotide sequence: TGCAGCGTTGTTGGGGGGACAACTGAAGCTTTCTTT. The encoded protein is CSVVGGTTEAFF.

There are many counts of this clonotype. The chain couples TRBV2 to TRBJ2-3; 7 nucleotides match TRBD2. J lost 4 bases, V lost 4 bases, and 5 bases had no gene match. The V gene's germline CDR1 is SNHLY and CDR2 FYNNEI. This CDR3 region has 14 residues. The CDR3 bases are TGTGCCAGCAGTGGCCGGGGGAGGGCAGATACGCAGTATTTT. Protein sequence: CASSGRGRADTQYF.